This record looks at one T cell receptor (beta chain) sequence and its context. This sample stems from a study of blood T cell repertoires in COVID-19. The overall study: PBMCs, B-cell-depleted T cells, or T cells provided the cDNA or gDNA that made up the material.

The V segment lost 6 bases and the J segment 4 bases; nucleotides outside the gene matches: 10. CDR1 and CDR2 from the germline V gene are SNHLY and FYNNEI. The CDR3 has 16 residues. Sequencing used immunoSEQ multiplex PCR; TCRdb keeps in-frame clones, though not all of them. The sample includes about 150,000 clones, over 75% of them seen just once. Clinical histories supplied by participants themselves formed the basis of cohort assignment. The V call is TRBV2, the J call TRBJ1-4, with 8 positions matching TRBD1. Sequencing used PBMCs or T cells enriched from blood (not recorded which). This sequence was found in a woman in her fifties or sixties who had recovered from COVID-19. CDR3 sequence: CASRPGQVLYNEKLFF. For the CDR3, the DNA is TGTGCCAGCAGGCCGGGACAGGTCCTCTATAATGAAAAACTGTTTTTT.